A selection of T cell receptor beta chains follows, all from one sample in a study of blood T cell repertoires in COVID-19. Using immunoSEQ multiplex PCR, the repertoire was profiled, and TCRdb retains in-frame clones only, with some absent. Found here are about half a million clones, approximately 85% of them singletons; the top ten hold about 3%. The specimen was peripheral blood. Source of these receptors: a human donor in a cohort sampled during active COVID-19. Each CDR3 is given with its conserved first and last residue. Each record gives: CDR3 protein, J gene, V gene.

CASSLGQGKGEQYF TRBJ2-7 TRBV7-9
CASTIIYRGDNYGYTF TRBJ1-2 TRBV6-6
CASSFGLAGVKGGELFF TRBJ2-2 TRBV27
CASSRQGATNEKLFF TRBJ1-4 TRBV3-1/TRBV3-2
CSVGPGGDEKLFF TRBJ1-4 TRBV29-1
CASRPSGRETQYF TRBJ2-5 TRBV6-5
CASSRQGSSQNTYEQYF TRBJ2-7 TRBV19
CATSGPSEPDTQYF TRBJ2-3 TRBV24-1
CASSDLAGARGTGELFF TRBJ2-2 TRBV10-1
CAWSLAGGGEQFF TRBJ2-1 TRBV30
CASLPGTGRLNEQFF TRBJ2-1 TRBV19
CASTRRTEAFF TRBJ1-1 TRBV19
CASSFPGSSTDTQYF TRBJ2-3 TRBV7-3
CSASSGSTDTQYF TRBJ2-3 TRBV20-1
CASSASWALQPQHF TRBJ1-5 TRBV2
CATSDRRQGALPQHF TRBJ1-5 TRBV24-1
CASSVSGFNTVSPLHF TRBJ1-6 TRBV6-1
CASSLQRGQGSSGNTIYF TRBJ1-3 TRBV7-9
CASSFDRPLYEQYF TRBJ2-7 TRBV11-2
CSPHLRRTSYNEQFF TRBJ2-1 TRBV29-1
CASSISRLGNTIYF TRBJ1-3 TRBV19
CASSVTDPYNSPLHF TRBJ1-6 TRBV9
CASSLLQETQYF TRBJ2-5 TRBV7-6
CASSEAGGKGNQPQHF TRBJ1-5 TRBV6-1
CASSSRGGASNQPQHF TRBJ1-5 TRBV7-8
CATSDSGTGKFKQFF TRBJ2-1 TRBV24-1